Described below is a single TCR beta chain sequence and its context. Its target is unknown. This record comes from a study of post-analysis software for immune sequencing data. Tagging with unique molecular identifiers was a feature of the TCR beta cDNA libraries. T cells numbering about 0.85 to 11 million yielded cDNA molecules that totaled some 500,000. From the PCR reads, TCRdb called clonotypes with MiXCR, one entry per CDR3 protein. This sample yields about 500,000 distinct CDR3 sequences, of which roughly 45% are seen a single time; 9.5% to 13% belongs to the top ten. Overall study results and limits: People with multiple sclerosis had a significantly lower normalized Chao1 diversity than controls did. Clustering by F measure revealed strong co-clustering among samples prepared together in one batch.

Sequenced input: blood. The origin of this receptor is a girl aged 10-17 years with multiple sclerosis.

The CDR3 region has the DNA TGCGCCAGCAGCCATGCTAGCCTGGATACGCAGTATTTT. Translating gives CASSHASLDTQYF. The V call is TRBV4-1, the J call TRBJ2-3; maybe TRBD2 (5 bases). V shed 3 bases and J shed 6 bases, with 10 bases lying between them. Germline V gives CDR1 MGHRA, CDR2 YSYEKL. The CDR3 extends over 13 amino acids.